This TCR beta chain was found in a study of response to subunit inactivated influenza vaccine. Study findings and constraints: The authors suggested that every seasonal influenza vaccination recruits few new T cells.

TCRdb passed the RT-PCR reads through MiXCR, listing each CDR3 protein once. The table shows more than 700,000 distinct CDR3 sequences, with 21% occurring only once. This clonotype was seen more than once but under ten times. Its cognate antigen is unknown. This CDR3 spans 15 amino acids. Germline V CDR1 and CDR2: GTSNPN, SVGIG (reference sequence). The V and J ends lost 2 bases and 0 bases respectively, with 8 bases between them. Sequencing was performed on PBMCs from blood, taken 4 to 6 days after vaccination. This clonotype originated in a man in his fifties or sixties who received an inactivated influenza vaccine. This sequence joins TRBV30 and TRBJ2-6; D could derive from TRBD1 or TRBD2 (5 bases each). CDR3 DNA: TGTGCCTGGAGTCGGGGCAGCTCTGGGGCCAACGTCCTGACTTTC. The encoded protein is CAWSRGSSGANVLTF.